This TCR beta chain was captured by sequencing in a study of T cells in Graves' hyperthyroidism and ophthalmopathy. At the level of the study: Initial diagnosis, before any treatment, was when peripheral blood was collected.

Amplified TCR beta CDR3 regions came from RNA transcripts. RT-PCR in the first round (using the HTBI primer set) targeted the TCR CDR3. TCRdb used MiXCR to reprocess the multiplex PCR reads, holding one entry per CDR3 protein. The sample includes hundreds of thousands of distinct CDR3 sequences, approximately 19% of them seen just once. V was clipped by 1 base and J by 2 bases; unmatched bases: 4. The CDR3 covers 15 residues. Germline loops: CDR1 LNHNV, CDR2 YYDKDF (reference sequence). The authors obtained PBMCs from over 8.5 ml of fresh peripheral blood. This clonotype was detected a few times. The clonotype was recovered from a woman aged 45-65 years with Graves' hyperthyroidism that later progressed to Graves' ophthalmopathy. What was sequenced was blood. The chain is built from TRBV15 and TRBJ2-7; 8 nucleotides align to TRBD1. The CDR3 DNA is TGTGCCACCAGCAGAGGGACAGGGTCAACCTACGAGCAGTACTTC. It specifies CATSRGTGSTYEQYF.